The 14 T cell receptor beta chains presented below share a single source sample, sequenced in a study of T-cell reconstitution after alpha-beta-depleted transplantation in children (dated by TCRdb to the mid-2010s). Library preparation was by PCR. The data were produced on an Illumina HiSeq 2500. To normalize quantification of the TCRbeta repertoire, the TCR libraries were built with molecular barcoding that relied on unique molecular identifiers. TCRdb reanalyzed the raw reads on its own, using fastp at Q25 for trimming and MiXCR for clone calling, and kept in-frame beta chains. Rows merge per CDR3 protein into single entries with the most common DNA and genes. The sample table lists roughly 420,000 distinct CDR3 sequences, about 16% of them with a count of one. The ten biggest clones cover about 32% of the sample. The meaning of the sample's treatment or condition label: allogeneic hematopoietic cell transplantation with graft depleted of TCRalphabeta T cells and CD19 B cells.

The sequenced sample was PBMCs, mostly from graft donor cells, obtained 360 days after TCRalphabeta/CD19-depleted stem cell transplant. Receptors originate from a boy under two years old who had a stem cell transplant for Wiskott-Aldrich syndrome, so the T cells may come from the graft donor.

This clonotype was counted a few times. The chain carries TRBV7-9 and TRBJ2-3; 9 bases map to TRBD1. Germline V gives CDR1 SEHNR, CDR2 FQNEAQ (reference sequence). The CDR3 covers 16 residues. The trim removed 5 bases at V and 5 bases at J, leaving 11 bases unmatched. In DNA, the CDR3 is TGTGCCAGCAGCCGTTCTGGGACAGGGCCTTTAGATACGCAGTATTTT. It specifies CASSRSGTGPLDTQYF. The full variable domain, rest sourced from reference TRBV7-9 and TRBJ2-3, is DTGVSQNPRHKITKRGQNVTFRCDPISEHNRLYWYRQTLGQGPEFLTYFQNEAQLEKSRLLSDRFSAERPKGSFSTLEIQRTEQGDSAMYLCASSRSGTGPLDTQYFGPGTRLTVL.

The rearrangement joins TRBV5-1 to TRBJ1-1, with a possible D match to TRBD1 (6 bases). The CDR3 runs 15 residues. Germline V gene data show CDR1 as SGHRS and CDR2 as YFSETQ. V was cut by 1 base and J by 3 bases, with 13 bases left in between. CDR3 in amino acids: CASSLTGNIDTEAFF. In nucleotides, the CDR3 is TGCGCCAGCAGCTTGACAGGGAATATCGACACTGAAGCTTTCTTT.

The V call is TRBV18, the J call TRBJ2-3; D is uncertain. Trimming left V 0 bases short and J 2 bases short, with 9 bases between. This CDR3 region has 15 residues. Per germline, CDR1 KGHSH and CDR2 LQKENI. The CDR3 loop is CASSPPGPHTDTQYF. In nucleotides, the CDR3 is TGTGCCAGCTCACCACCTGGACCCCACACAGATACGCAGTATTTT.

The chain is built from TRBV10-3 and TRBJ2-3; 10 positions agree with TRBD2. Germline V CDR1 and CDR2: ENHRY, SYGVKD. The V and J ends lost 6 bases and 1 base, in that order; junction bases with no gene match: 7. This CDR3 comprises 16 residues. CDR3 residues: CAIRGPGTSGTDTQYF. The DNA of the CDR3 is TGTGCCATCAGGGGACCCGGGACTAGCGGCACAGATACGCAGTATTTT.

This clonotype occurred many times. This sequence joins TRBV5-1 and TRBJ2-7; D is tentatively TRBD1 or TRBD2 (7 bases each). Germline-derived CDR1 and CDR2 are SGHRS and YFSETQ. Trimming shortened V by 3 bases and J by 5 bases, and 15 bases separated the two germline ends. This CDR3 contains 14 residues. CDR3 DNA sequence: TGCGCCAGCAGCTCAACGACAGGGAGGGACGAGCAGTACTTC. It codes for CASSSTTGRDEQYF.

As concerns this clonotype: Given a much more abundant clone one base away, this may be a read error. This chain joins TRBV9 and TRBJ1-1, with D hard to call. From germline, CDR1 is SGDLS and CDR2 YYNGEE. This CDR3 region has 13 residues. V was trimmed by 4 bases and J by 4 bases, leaving 11 bases between them. Here the CDR3 DNA reads TGTGCCAGCAGCTCCCGTGGAATCACTGAAGCTTTCTTT. Amino acids: CASSSRGITEAFF.

The genes are TRBV5-1 and TRBJ2-1; the D gene is possibly TRBD1 (6 bases). The CDR3 has 14 amino acids. Germline V CDR1 and CDR2: SGHRS, YFSETQ. The V end was cut by 3 bases, the J end by 5 bases, with 12 bases between. This CDR3 reads CASSYRDINNEQFF. CDR3 nucleotides: TGCGCCAGCAGCTACAGGGACATCAACAATGAGCAGTTCTTC. The full variable domain, rest sourced from reference TRBV5-1 and TRBJ2-1, is KAGVTQTPRYLIKTRGQQVTLSCSPISGHRSVSWYQQTPGQGLQFLFEYFSETQRNKGNFPGRFSGRQFSNSRSEMNVSTLELGDSALYLCASSYRDINNEQFFGPGTRLTVL.

The rearrangement links TRBV20-1 to TRBJ2-7; D unclear. Germline V gene data show CDR1 as DFQATT and CDR2 as SNEGSKA (reference sequence). This CDR3 is built from 12 residues. V lost 6 bases and J 1 base, leaving 10 bases between the germline ends. This CDR3 is CSALTDSYEQYF. The CDR3 region has the DNA TGCAGTGCGCTGACTGATTCCTACGAGCAGTACTTC.

The J gene is TRBJ2-4, the V gene TRBV7-8; D not resolved. Deletions cut 6 bases from V and 0 bases from J, with 12 bases between. The CDR3 runs to 15 residues. Germline CDR1 is SGHVS and CDR2 is FQNEAQ. The CDR3 protein is CASSPVLLAKNIQYF. The CDR3 bases are TGTGCCAGCAGTCCAGTGCTTCTAGCCAAAAACATTCAGTACTTC.

The chain has TRBV15 and TRBJ2-7, with no clear D. V was cut by 0 bases and J by 3 bases, with 3 bases left in between. CDR1 and CDR2 (germline): LNHNV, YYDKDF (reference sequence). The CDR3 is 12 residues long. CDR3 coding DNA: TGTGCCACCAGCAGAGATTACTACGAGCAGTACTTC. Protein: CATSRDYYEQYF.

In this sample, this clonotype turned up a few times. CDR3 bases: TGCAGTGCTAGACCGGGACACTTATCCTACAATGAGCAGTTCTTC. Translation: CSARPGHLSYNEQFF. V is TRBV20-1 and J is TRBJ2-1; tentatively, D is TRBD1 (6 bases). With 2 bases removed from V and 1 base from J, the gap between germline ends came to 12 bases. Germline V CDR1 and CDR2: DFQATT, SNEGSKA (reference sequence). The CDR3 consists of 15 residues.

CDR3 sequence (DNA): TGTGCCAGCAGCTTTCGTGGGGGGCTTAGCTCCTACGAGCAGTACTTC. Translating it yields CASSFRGGLSSYEQYF. The chain recombines TRBV7-2 with TRBJ2-7; the D call may be TRBD1 or TRBD2 (6 bases each). CDR1 is SGHTA and CDR2 is FQGNSA in the germline V gene. With 3 bases removed from V and 0 bases from J, the gap between germline ends came to 15 bases. CDR3 length: 16 amino acids.

This chain connects TRBV11-3 to TRBJ2-1; the D gene is possibly TRBD2 (5 bases). Germline V gene lookup returns CDR1 SGHNT and CDR2 YENEEA. The CDR3 sequence is 14 residues long. Trimming removed 0 bases at V and 9 bases at J, with 12 bases between. The CDR3 loop is CASSLEPTRGEQFF. In nucleotides, the CDR3 is TGTGCCAGCAGCTTAGAGCCGACACGGGGTGAGCAGTTCTTC. Combining the CDR3 with reference TRBV11-3 and TRBJ2-1 gives the whole variable domain EAGVVQSPRYKIIEKKQPVAFWCNPISGHNTLYWYLQNLGQGPELLIRYENEEAVDDSQLPKDRFSAERLKGVDSTLKIQPAELGDSAVYLCASSLEPTRGEQFFGPGTRLTVL.

This clonotype was seen only a few times. The V call is TRBV27, the J call TRBJ2-3; no firm D call. Trimming took off 10 bases at V and 0 bases at J, with 8 bases between the two ends. Germline CDR1 MNHEY, CDR2 SMNVEV (reference sequence). The CDR3 extends over 12 amino acids. As DNA, the CDR3 is TGTGCCACCACGTCTAGCACAGATACGCAGTATTTT. It specifies CATTSSTDTQYF.